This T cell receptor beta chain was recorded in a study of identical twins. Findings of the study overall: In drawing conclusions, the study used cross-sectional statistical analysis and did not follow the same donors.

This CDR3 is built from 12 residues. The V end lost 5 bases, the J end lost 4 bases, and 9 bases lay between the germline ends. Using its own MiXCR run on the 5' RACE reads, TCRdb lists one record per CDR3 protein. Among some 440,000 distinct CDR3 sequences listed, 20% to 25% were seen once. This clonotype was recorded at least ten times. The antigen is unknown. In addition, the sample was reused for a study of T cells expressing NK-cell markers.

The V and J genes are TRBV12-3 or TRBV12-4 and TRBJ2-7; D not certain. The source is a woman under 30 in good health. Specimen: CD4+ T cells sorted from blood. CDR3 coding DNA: TGTGCCAGCAGTCTCAGCCGGTACGAGCAGTACTTC. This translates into CASSLSRYEQYF.